The 24 T cell receptor beta chains listed next were all sequenced from one sample in a study of blood T cell repertoires in COVID-19. The method was immunoSEQ multiplex PCR; TCRdb's version includes in-frame clones alone and lacks a portion of them. Altogether 350,000 to 450,000 clones are present, approximately 91% being singletons, with the ten largest covering roughly 1.4%. The sample was PBMCs or T cells enriched from blood (not recorded which). These receptor sequences come from a woman aged 18-29 years who had been exposed to COVID-19.

The V gene is TRBV18, the J gene TRBJ2-3, with D unresolved. Germline CDR1 KGHSH, CDR2 LQKENI. The CDR3 runs to 16 residues. Trimming left V 3 bases short and J 4 bases short, with 17 bases between. The CDR3 DNA follows: TGTGCCAGCTCACCGAGCGATAGCTTGATGCCAGATACGCAGTATTTT. This translates into CASSPSDSLMPDTQYF.

The chain links TRBV6-1 to TRBJ1-3; the D is unclear. The germline CDR1 and CDR2 sequences are MNHNS and SASEGT. CDR3 size: 15 residues. Deletions cut 0 bases from V and 0 bases from J, with 6 bases between. CDR3 coding DNA: TGTGCCAGCAGTGAAGCGAGGGCCTCTGGAAACACCATATATTTT. It specifies CASSEARASGNTIYF.

The J gene is TRBJ1-2, the V gene TRBV28, with 8 positions matching TRBD1. Germline V gene lookup returns CDR1 MDHEN and CDR2 SYDVKM. V gave up 5 bases and J gave up 7 bases; unmatched junction bases: 15. The CDR3 sequence is 16 residues long. CDR3 sequence: CASSQPGQGRGGGYTF. The CDR3 coding sequence is TGTGCCAGCAGTCAACCCGGACAGGGCAGGGGTGGTGGCTACACCTTC.

V usage is TRBV5-1 and J usage is TRBJ1-2, with D possibly being TRBD1 (6 bases). CDR3 length equals 15 residues. The V gene lost 6 bases and the J gene lost 2 bases, with 17 bases spanning the gap. Per germline, CDR1 SGHRS and CDR2 YFSETQ. CDR3 nucleotide sequence: TGCGCCAGCAATTCGGGACACGGAAACAACTATGGCTACACCTTC. It codes for CASNSGHGNNYGYTF.

This chain joins TRBV19 and TRBJ1-2; 7 bases align to TRBD1. The CDR3 spans 15 residues. V shed 1 base and J 8 bases; nucleotides not matched to a gene: 10. In germline, CDR1 is LNHDA, CDR2 SQIVND (reference sequence). CDR3 region: CASSIVGQVERGYTF. CDR3 sequence (DNA): TGTGCCAGTAGTATAGTCGGACAGGTCGAAAGGGGCTACACCTTC.

The chain links TRBV12-3 or TRBV12-4 to TRBJ1-2, with TRBD1 identical over 9 bases. Losses at the gene ends were 5 bases for V and 6 bases for J; bases not matched to a gene: 4. There are 13 residues in the CDR3. The CDR3 DNA is TGTGCCAGCAGTCCGGACAGGGGCCATGGCTACACCTTC. This sequence encodes CASSPDRGHGYTF.

This chain uses TRBV5-1 with TRBJ2-3, with 8 bases identical to TRBD2. Germline CDR1 is SGHRS and CDR2 is YFSETQ. The CDR3 has 16 amino acids. V lost 4 bases, J lost 3 bases, and 10 bases stayed unmatched. CDR3 nucleotide sequence: TGCGCCAGCAGCCTGGGTAGCGGGAAGGGGACAGATACGCAGTATTTT. Amino acids: CASSLGSGKGTDTQYF.

The V and J genes are TRBV5-4 and TRBJ2-2, with TRBD2 identical over 13 bases. The germline V gene encodes CDR1 SGHNT and CDR2 YYREEE (reference sequence). This CDR3 is built from 14 residues. The J segment lost 7 bases and the V segment lost 4 bases, leaving 1 base of the junction unmatched. CDR3 amino acids: CASSRLAGGGELFF. CDR3 bases: TGTGCCAGCAGCCGACTAGCGGGGGGCGGGGAGCTGTTTTTT.

The gene calls are TRBV5-1 and TRBJ2-7; tentative D call: TRBD1 (6 bases). Trimming took 2 bases from V and 0 from J, leaving 15 bases between them. The CDR3 covers 16 residues. Germline V gene sequence: CDR1 SGHRS, CDR2 YFSETQ. CDR3 in amino acids: CASSLHGQRLSYEQYF. The CDR3 DNA reads TGCGCCAGCAGCTTACATGGACAGAGGCTCTCCTACGAGCAGTACTTC.

This clone was counted a single time. CDR3 coding DNA: TGTGCCAGCAGTCTAATGCCTCAGCCCCAGCATTTT. Translation gives CASSLMPQPQHF. This rearrangement joins TRBV28 to TRBJ1-5; no firm D call. Germline V gene lookup returns CDR1 MDHEN and CDR2 SYDVKM. This CDR3 region has 12 residues. The V end was cut by 5 bases, the J end by 6 bases, with 8 bases between.

This clone was observed a few times. This rearrangement joins TRBV6-4 to TRBJ1-5, with a possible D match to TRBD1 (6 bases). Germline values: CDR1 MRHNA, CDR2 SNTAGT. The CDR3 runs 15 residues. Trimming stripped 5 bases from V and 5 bases from J, with 16 bases between. The CDR3 DNA follows: TGTGCCAGCAGTCTCGAGGGGGGGCCCCATCAGCCCCAGCATTTT. Translated: CASSLEGGPHQPQHF.

This rearrangement joins TRBV18 to TRBJ2-7; no clear D. Trimming took 0 bases from V and 3 from J, leaving 12 bases between them. The CDR3 consists of 15 residues. Per germline, CDR1 KGHSH and CDR2 LQKENI. The CDR3 sequence: CASSPPGAAVYEQYF. The CDR3 DNA is TGTGCCAGCTCACCACCTGGCGCGGCGGTCTACGAGCAGTACTTC.

The rearrangement uses TRBV7-2 and TRBJ2-1; D is possibly TRBD2 (6 bases). The V and J ends lost 6 bases and 5 bases respectively, with 14 bases between them. The germline gives CDR1 SGHTA, CDR2 FQGNSA. The CDR3 runs 14 residues. CDR3 DNA sequence: TGTGCCAGCAGTAACGGGAGAGGGGACAATGAGCAGTTCTTC. Translation: CASSNGRGDNEQFF.

The V and J genes are TRBV6-5 and TRBJ2-3; 9 bases fit TRBD1. V lost 5 bases and J lost 2; bases outside the gene matches: 5. The length of the CDR3 is 15 residues. Germline values: CDR1 MNHEY, CDR2 SVGAGI. The CDR3 region is CASSPDRGHTDTQYF. CDR3 sequence (DNA): TGTGCCAGCAGTCCGGACAGGGGCCACACAGATACGCAGTATTTT.

This chain connects TRBV7-9 to TRBJ2-3, with D tentatively TRBD2 (5 bases). Trimming pared 6 bases from V and 0 bases from J, leaving 13 bases between. The CDR3 length is 15 residues. Germline values: CDR1 SEHNR, CDR2 FQNEAQ (reference sequence). The CDR3 coding sequence is TGTGCCAGCAGTCCCGGGATAGGGAGCACAGATACGCAGTATTTT. Amino acid sequence: CASSPGIGSTDTQYF.

V gene TRBV5-1 combines with J gene TRBJ1-1; D possibly corresponds to TRBD1 (6 bases). Deletions cut 3 bases from V and 5 bases from J, with 17 bases between. The CDR3 contains 15 residues. The germline V gene has CDR1 SGHRS and CDR2 YFSETQ. CDR3: CASSSGAVTGTEAFF. CDR3 nucleotides: TGCGCCAGCAGCTCGGGCGCCGTCACAGGGACTGAAGCTTTCTTT.

This CDR3 is CASRSGHEQYF. CDR3 coding DNA: TGTGCCAGCCGGTCAGGGCACGAGCAGTACTTC. V usage is TRBV6-6 and J usage is TRBJ2-7, with D possibly being TRBD1 (5 bases). The CDR3 is made up of 11 amino acids. Per the germline V gene, CDR1 is MNHNY and CDR2 is SVGAGI (reference sequence). V was shortened by 8 bases and J by 5 bases, with 10 bases between the two germline ends.

This rearrangement joins TRBV14 to TRBJ2-5, with 10 nucleotides matching TRBD2. The V segment lost 3 bases and the J segment 2 bases; nucleotides outside the gene matches: 9. The CDR3 spans 17 residues. The germline gives CDR1 SGHDN, CDR2 FVKESK. CDR3 coding DNA: TGTGCCAGCAGCCACCGCCTAGCGGGAGTTTTTCAAGAGACCCAGTACTTC. Amino acid sequence: CASSHRLAGVFQETQYF.

The chain has TRBV19 and TRBJ2-1, with 10 bases identical to TRBD2. This CDR3 region has 16 residues. The J segment lost 3 bases and the V segment lost 6 bases, leaving 8 bases of the junction unmatched. Germline V gene lookup returns CDR1 LNHDA and CDR2 SQIVND (reference sequence). The chain's CDR3 is CASRPLLAGNYNEQFF. The CDR3 nucleotides read TGTGCCAGTAGGCCCCTACTAGCGGGAAACTACAATGAGCAGTTCTTC.

J is TRBJ1-5 and V is TRBV19; 7 positions agree with TRBD1. V dropped 5 bases and J dropped 7; count of bases not matched to a gene: 5. This CDR3 has 13 amino acids. Germline V gives CDR1 LNHDA, CDR2 SQIVND (reference sequence). CDR3 sequence (DNA): TGTGCCAGTAGTGAACAGGGGTGGCAGCCCCAGCATTTT. It translates to CASSEQGWQPQHF.

V gene TRBV7-9 combines with J gene TRBJ1-1; no clear D gene. CDR1 is SEHNR, CDR2 FQNEAQ, per germline (reference sequence). The CDR3 is made up of 17 amino acids. V was trimmed by 5 bases and J by 1 base, leaving 20 bases between them. The CDR3: CASSLRRALVENTEAFF. The CDR3 DNA reads TGTGCCAGCAGCCTGCGGCGGGCATTAGTCGAGAACACTGAAGCTTTCTTT.

A remark on this clone: Other nucleotide sequences from this sample produce the same CDR3. V usage is TRBV12-3 or TRBV12-4 and J usage is TRBJ2-7; D not certain. Trimming took off 2 bases at V and 3 bases at J, with 5 bases between the two ends. This CDR3 contains 12 residues. The CDR3 region is CASSLFLYEQYF. CDR3 bases: TGTGCCAGCAGTTTATTCCTCTACGAGCAGTACTTC.

This clone showed up just a few times. This sequence joins TRBV9 and TRBJ2-7; 9 positions agree with TRBD1. Germline loops: CDR1 SGDLS, CDR2 YYNGEE. This CDR3 is built from 15 residues. The V and J ends lost 3 bases and 9 bases, in that order; junction bases with no gene match: 13. The CDR3: CASSAAGTGYLGQYF. The DNA of the CDR3 is TGTGCCAGCAGCGCGGCCGGGACAGGGTATCTTGGGCAGTACTTC.

The V call is TRBV28, the J call TRBJ1-1; D may be TRBD1 (5 bases). Germline CDR1 MDHEN, CDR2 SYDVKM. The CDR3 is made up of 14 amino acids. V shed 3 bases and J shed 7 bases, with 15 bases lying between them. CDR3 nucleotides: TGTGCCAGCAGTTTCGGGGGGAGTAAACTTGAAGCTTTCTTT. Amino acids: CASSFGGSKLEAFF.